Shown below are 26 T cell receptor beta chains from a single sample sequenced in a study of T-cell reconstitution after alpha-beta-depleted transplantation in children. As it was prepared, the TCRbeta library received unique molecular identifiers. MiXCR was run by TCRdb on the PCR reads, yielding one entry per CDR3 protein. The table has roughly 500,000 distinct CDR3 sequences, about an eighth seen once. Sequences were derived from PBMCs from the stem cell graft donor, sampled from the stem cell graft. The receptors here all came from a human donor who donated a stem cell graft to a child with combined immunodeficiency.

The chain carries TRBV20-1 and TRBJ2-7; 9 bases agree with TRBD1. Germline CDR1 DFQATT, CDR2 SNEGSKA (reference sequence). J was trimmed by 3 bases and V by 2 bases; bases with no gene match: 5. CDR3 length equals 14 residues. The CDR3 here is CSARSGGQGYEQYF. The CDR3, as DNA: TGCAGTGCTAGAAGTGGGGGACAGGGCTACGAGCAGTACTTC.

In its sample, this clonotype was seen many times. The chain carries TRBV29-1 and TRBJ2-1; D ambiguous. V gave up 5 bases and J gave up 0 bases, with 14 bases separating them. Germline V gives CDR1 SQVTM, CDR2 ANQGSEA. The CDR3 has 15 amino acids. DNA of the CDR3: TGCAGCGTTTATGGTGGGGTGAGCTCCTACAATGAGCAGTTCTTC. This translates into CSVYGGVSSYNEQFF.

This clonotype was seen at least ten times. The chain is built from TRBV12-3 or TRBV12-4 and TRBJ1-5; D ambiguous. V was clipped by 7 bases and J by 3 bases, with 10 bases between them. CDR3 length equals 13 residues. CDR3 sequence (DNA): TGTGCCAGCACTCCTCACATCAATCAGCCCCAGCATTTT. As protein: CASTPHINQPQHF.

Points on this clonotype: At one of its ends the junction is not consistent with the germline gene, which may arise from a read error. This chain links TRBV6-6 with TRBJ2-7; D unclear. Per germline, CDR1 MNHNY and CDR2 SVGAGI (reference sequence). The CDR3 length is 11 residues. The chain's CDR3 is CASSYSGSWHF. CDR3 nucleotide sequence: TGTGCCAGCAGTTACTCGGGATCTTGGCACTTC.

To note about this clonotype: A much larger clone sits a single nucleotide away, making a read error possible. The gene calls are TRBV9 and TRBJ2-4; TRBD1 agrees at 10 bases. With V trimmed by 4 bases and J by 9 bases, 10 bases remained unmatched. Germline V gene lookup returns CDR1 SGDLS and CDR2 YYNGEE. The CDR3 spans 15 residues. For the CDR3, the DNA is TGTGCCAGCAGCATCAATCCGGGACAGGGGAGCATTCAGTACTTC. This translates into CASSINPGQGSIQYF.

This clonotype has more than one count but fewer than ten. The genes are TRBV5-1 and TRBJ1-1; no clear D gene. Trimming stripped 2 bases from V and 0 bases from J, with 11 bases between. The CDR3 has 15 amino acids. Germline V gene data show CDR1 as SGHRS and CDR2 as YFSETQ. The CDR3 loop reads CASSFLGVMNTEAFF. CDR3 nucleotide sequence: TGCGCCAGCAGCTTCTTGGGAGTCATGAACACTGAAGCTTTCTTT.

The V gene is TRBV6-2 or TRBV6-3, the J gene TRBJ2-7, with unresolved D. CDR3 length: 16 residues. V dropped 0 bases and J dropped 3 bases, with 15 bases sitting between them. CDR1 is MNHEY and CDR2 is SVGEGT in the germline V gene. This CDR3 reads CASSYSPFENNYEQYF. In DNA, the CDR3 is TGTGCCAGCAGTTACTCCCCTTTCGAGAATAACTACGAGCAGTACTTC.

This clonotype has only a few counts. V gene TRBV5-1 combines with J gene TRBJ2-5; D is unclear. The CDR3 runs 14 residues. Trimming took off 2 bases at V and 4 bases at J, with 12 bases between the two ends. CDR1 is SGHRS, CDR2 YFSETQ, per germline. The CDR3 bases are TGCGCCAGCAGCTTAGATGGGGTCCCAGAGACCCAGTACTTC. Its translation: CASSLDGVPETQYF.

This CDR3 reads CASSLPRTGGLQMETQYF. DNA for the CDR3: TGTGCCAGCAGCCTACCTAGGACAGGGGGTCTACAGATGGAGACCCAGTACTTC. The rearrangement joins TRBV11-2 to TRBJ2-5; TRBD1 agrees at 10 bases. There are 18 residues in the CDR3. After removal of 5 bases from V and 5 bases from J, the junction contained 17 bases not matched to a gene. CDR1 is SGHAT and CDR2 is FQNNGV in the germline V gene.

Here the CDR3 DNA reads TGTGCCAGCAGTTTAAGGGGTTGGGGCACCGGGGAGCTGTTTTTT. This encodes CASSLRGWGTGELFF. This rearrangement joins TRBV12-3 or TRBV12-4 to TRBJ2-2; a possible D gene is TRBD1 (5 bases). Trimming pared 2 bases from V and 4 bases from J, leaving 11 bases between. The CDR3 runs 15 residues.

For this clonotype: It may be a read error: a sequence one base away is much more abundant. V and J are TRBV5-4 and TRBJ2-1; 8 nucleotides agree with TRBD2. The CDR3 runs 18 residues. The V and J ends lost 3 bases and 6 bases, in that order; junction bases with no gene match: 17. The germline V gene encodes CDR1 SGHNT and CDR2 YYREEE (reference sequence). CDR3 sequence: CASSSGGGGGSGVNEQFF. CDR3 DNA: TGTGCCAGCAGCTCGGGGGGGGGTGGCGGGAGCGGGGTCAATGAGCAGTTCTTC.

Many counts were recorded for this clonotype. The CDR3, as DNA: TGTGCCAGCAGTTTGGCGACAGACTATGGCTACACCTTC. Translated: CASSLATDYGYTF. The chain has TRBV28 and TRBJ1-2, with D possibly TRBD1 on 5 matching bases. The CDR3 covers 13 residues. Trimming pared 3 bases from V and 3 bases from J, leaving 8 bases between. Germline CDR1 and CDR2: MDHEN and SYDVKM.

This rearrangement joins TRBV7-2 to TRBJ2-5; 8 bases fit TRBD2. The CDR3 sequence is 16 residues long. Germline-derived CDR1 and CDR2 are SGHTA and FQGNSA. V lost 2 bases, J lost 5 bases, and 10 bases stayed unmatched. CDR3 loop: CASSLRVAGGRETQYF. CDR3 coding DNA: TGTGCCAGCAGCTTACGGGTCGCGGGAGGTCGGGAGACCCAGTACTTC.

This clonotype turned up a few times. This chain links TRBV7-2 with TRBJ2-7, with D unresolved. Germline assignment: CDR1 SGHTA and CDR2 FQGNSA. Trimming removed 7 bases at V and 4 bases at J, with 20 bases between. This CDR3 has 15 residues. The CDR3 sequence: CASTLTIVPFYEQYF. The CDR3, as DNA: TGTGCCAGCACCCTAACCATAGTTCCCTTTTACGAGCAGTACTTC.

This clonotype was seen repeatedly, ten times or more. This chain uses TRBV20-1 with TRBJ2-1, with 8 bases matching TRBD1. The CDR3 loop spans 17 amino acids. CDR1 and CDR2 from the germline V gene are DFQATT and SNEGSKA (reference sequence). V lost 3 bases and J lost 2; bases outside the gene matches: 12. CDR3: CSASGQGVGATYNEQFF. In DNA, the CDR3 is TGCAGTGCTAGTGGACAGGGAGTGGGGGCAACCTACAATGAGCAGTTCTTC.

This clonotype was observed at least ten times. V usage is TRBV12-3 or TRBV12-4 and J usage is TRBJ1-5; possibly TRBD1 for D (6 bases). V dropped 6 bases and J dropped 7 bases, with 13 bases sitting between them. The CDR3 sequence is 13 residues long. CDR3 sequence reads: CASRQGFRQPQHF. The CDR3, as DNA: TGTGCCAGCAGACAGGGTTTCAGGCAGCCCCAGCATTTT.

In its sample, this clonotype was seen a few times. The chain combines TRBV15 with TRBJ2-1, with 9 bases aligning to TRBD2. The trim removed 0 bases at V and 12 bases at J, leaving 12 bases unmatched. The CDR3 covers 16 residues. Per the germline V gene, CDR1 is LNHNV and CDR2 is YYDKDF (reference sequence). CDR3: CATSRDGLAGRPGQFF. The CDR3 coding sequence is TGTGCCACCAGCAGAGACGGGCTAGCGGGAAGACCCGGGCAGTTCTTC.

The chain carries TRBV10-3 and TRBJ2-5; the D gene is possibly TRBD1 (6 bases). The ends were cut back, 3 bases at V and 7 bases at J, with 15 bases in the middle. The CDR3 extends over 14 amino acids. Germline CDR1 reads ENHRY; CDR2 reads SYGVKD. Here the CDR3 DNA reads TGTGCCATCAGTGACGTTTGGACAGACGGGACCCAGTACTTC. The encoded protein is CAISDVWTDGTQYF.

At least ten counts were recorded for this clonotype. This chain links TRBV24-1 with TRBJ2-1; the D call may be TRBD1 or TRBD2 (5 bases each). This CDR3 is 15 amino acids long. Germline CDR1 reads KGHDR; CDR2 reads SFDVKD. V was cut by 0 bases and J by 7 bases, with 12 bases left in between. The DNA for the CDR3 is TGTGCCACCAGTGATTTGTGGGGGAGAGGGAATGAGCAGTTCTTC. As protein: CATSDLWGRGNEQFF.

Points on this clonotype: This may arise from a read error, as a much more abundant clone is one base away. This chain uses TRBV7-8 with TRBJ2-1; the D gene could be TRBD1 or TRBD2 (6 bases each). The CDR3 length is 15 residues. Per the germline V gene, CDR1 is SGHVS and CDR2 is FQNEAQ. The V end lost 1 base, the J end lost 4 bases, and 11 bases lay between the germline ends. This CDR3 is CASSLVWGAYNEQFF. The DNA for the CDR3 is TGTGCCAGCAGCTTAGTGTGGGGGGCGTACAATGAGCAGTTCTTC.

This clonotype was detected ten times or more. CDR3 protein: CASTPGSADTQYF. The CDR3, as DNA: TGTGCCAGCACCCCCGGCAGCGCAGATACGCAGTATTTT. The gene calls are TRBV12-3 or TRBV12-4 and TRBJ2-3; D ambiguous. V shed 7 bases and J shed 4 bases, with 12 bases lying between them. CDR3 length: 13 residues.

The rearrangement uses TRBV27 and TRBJ2-5; D is ambiguous. The CDR3 consists of 18 residues. Trimming pared 7 bases from V and 0 bases from J, leaving 24 bases between. In germline, CDR1 is MNHEY, CDR2 SMNVEV (reference sequence). CDR3 bases: TGTGCCAGCAAAACGGGTCCGTGGAGAGAAGAGTACCAAGAGACCCAGTACTTC. It specifies CASKTGPWREEYQETQYF.

This clonotype occurred many times. V is TRBV30 and J is TRBJ1-2; D remains ambiguous. The CDR3 runs 13 residues. V was clipped by 0 bases and J by 8 bases, with 13 bases between them. CDR1 GTSNPN and CDR2 SVGIG come from the germline V gene (reference sequence). CDR3 loop: CAWSVPWGGGYTF. Written as DNA, the CDR3 is TGTGCCTGGAGTGTACCCTGGGGAGGGGGCTACACCTTC.

CDR3 coding DNA: TGTGCCAGCAGCATTGGCGGGACGGATAATGAGCAGTTCTTC. This encodes CASSIGGTDNEQFF. The chain uses TRBV12-3 or TRBV12-4 and TRBJ2-1; a possible D gene is TRBD2 (6 bases). The CDR3 loop spans 14 amino acids. V was clipped by 6 bases and J by 7 bases, with 16 bases between them.

This clonotype was seen at least ten times. The CDR3 loop is CASSQDTSRNEQFF. The CDR3 DNA reads TGCGCCAGCAGCCAAGATACATCAAGGAATGAGCAGTTCTTC. This chain links TRBV4-3 with TRBJ2-1; D unclear. Germline CDR1 and CDR2: LGHNA and YSLEER. V was trimmed by 0 bases and J by 7 bases, leaving 10 bases between them. The CDR3 is 14 amino acids.

There are a few counts of this clonotype. The J gene is TRBJ1-5, the V gene TRBV28; D not certain. With 7 bases removed from V and 6 bases from J, the gap between germline ends came to 16 bases. The CDR3 consists of 14 residues. Germline assignment: CDR1 MDHEN and CDR2 SYDVKM. The CDR3 sequence: CASTDFGFSQPQHF. The CDR3 bases are TGTGCCAGCACCGACTTTGGGTTTAGTCAGCCCCAGCATTTT.